This is a list of T cell receptor beta chains from one sample in a study of blood T cells in healthy people across ages. TCRdb re-called the 5' RACE reads through MiXCR, storing one row per CDR3 protein. The sample lists some 930,000 distinct CDR3 sequences; roughly 28% were seen once. The same data also went into a second study, on T cells of mothers and their children.

Material for sequencing was blood. The receptors here all came from a woman aged 40 to 50 in good health. Both conserved end residues are part of each CDR3. A D gene is named only where the DNA matches it firmly. Size values are once, few and many counts, or a class for expanded clones, and some rows have none.

J: TRBJ2-1
D: NA
V: TRBV20-1
size: many
DNA: TGCAGTGCTAGAAGGGACGGAAATGAGCAGTTCTTC
CDR3: CSARRDGNEQFF

J: TRBJ1-6
D: NA
V: TRBV27
size: once
DNA: TGTGCCAGCAGTCCACTATGGATAGGAAGGGATTCACCCCTCCACTTT
CDR3: CASSPLWIGRDSPLHF

J: TRBJ2-2
D: NA
V: TRBV7-3
size: few
DNA: TGTGCCAGCAGCAAGACGGTGGGGAACACCGGGGAGCTGTTTTTT
CDR3: CASSKTVGNTGELFF

J: TRBJ1-2
D: NA
V: TRBV12-3/TRBV12-4
size: many
DNA: TGTGCCAGCAGTTTAGGTGCAGGACGGTATGGCTACACCTTC
CDR3: CASSLGAGRYGYTF

J: TRBJ2-3
D: TRBD2
V: TRBV15
size: NA
DNA: TGTGCCACCAGCAGGACTAGCGGGGGGCAGGTGTTGAATACGCAGTATTTT
CDR3: CATSRTSGGQVLNTQYF

J: TRBJ2-1
D: TRBD2
V: TRBV7-2
size: NA
DNA: TGTGCCAGCAGCTTGATCCGACTAGCGGGGGGGAAGTACAATGAGCAGTTCTTC
CDR3: CASSLIRLAGGKYNEQFF

J: TRBJ2-3
D: TRBD2
V: TRBV18
size: few
DNA: TGTGCCAGCTCACCGAGTCCCGGGAGGGTGACAGATACGCAGTATTTT
CDR3: CASSPSPGRVTDTQYF

J: TRBJ2-7
D: NA
V: TRBV27
size: many
DNA: TGTGCCAGCTCATTCCTCGGAGGGCAATCGGACGAGCAGTACTTC
CDR3: CASSFLGGQSDEQYF

J: TRBJ1-4
D: NA
V: TRBV18
size: few
DNA: TGTGCCAGCTCACCGCAAGCAGGGTCCACTAATGAAAAACTGTTTTTT
CDR3: CASSPQAGSTNEKLFF

J: TRBJ2-3
D: TRBD1
V: TRBV19
size: NA
DNA: TGTGCCAGTAGCCAGGGGGTCCTCGGCACAGATACGCAGTATTTT
CDR3: CASSQGVLGTDTQYF

J: TRBJ2-7
D: TRBD1
V: TRBV12-3/TRBV12-4
size: many
DNA: TGTGCCAGCAAGATACAGGGGTCCTCCTACGAGCAGTACTTC
CDR3: CASKIQGSSYEQYF

J: TRBJ2-1
D: NA
V: TRBV7-9
size: NA
DNA: TGTGCCAGCAGCTTAAGCGTAGGCTCCTACAATGAGCAGTTCTTC
CDR3: CASSLSVGSYNEQFF

J: TRBJ2-5
D: TRBD1
V: TRBV6-2/TRBV6-3
size: NA
DNA: TGTGCCAGCACCGACGGAGTCCGACAGGGGAAGACCCAGTACTTC
CDR3: CASTDGVRQGKTQYF

J: TRBJ1-2
D: NA
V: TRBV5-1
size: few
DNA: TGCGCCAGCAGCTTGACGGGGGCAAGATATGGCTACACCTTC
CDR3: CASSLTGARYGYTF

J: TRBJ2-5
D: NA
V: TRBV20-1
size: few
DNA: TGCAGTGCTAGTACCGGGGGCGATGAGCAGTACTTC
CDR3: CSASTGGDEQYF

J: TRBJ2-3
D: NA
V: TRBV9
size: NA
DNA: TGTGCCAGCAGCGCTAGGGGTGCGGATGGTACGCAGTATTTT
CDR3: CASSARGADGTQYF

J: TRBJ2-2
D: TRBD1
V: TRBV20-1
size: NA
DNA: TGCAGTGCCAGAACGGACAGGGGCACCGGGGAGCTGTTTTTT
CDR3: CSARTDRGTGELFF

J: TRBJ1-5
D: NA
V: TRBV3-1
size: many
DNA: TGTGCCAGCAGCCACGGCACGAGGGGCCATCAGCCCCAGCATTTT
CDR3: CASSHGTRGHQPQHF

J: TRBJ2-3
D: TRBD2
V: TRBV4-2
size: NA
DNA: TGTGCCAGCAGCCAAGATCAGAGCGGGGGATACACAGATACGCAGTATTTT
CDR3: CASSQDQSGGYTDTQYF

J: TRBJ1-5
D: NA
V: TRBV5-5
size: NA
DNA: TGTGCCAGCAGCCAAGTCGGGGGACCTGGGCTTTATAGCAATCAGCCCCAGCATTTT
CDR3: CASSQVGGPGLYSNQPQHF

J: TRBJ2-5
D: TRBD2
V: TRBV7-2
size: few
DNA: TGTGCCAGTAGCGGATGGACTAGCGGGGGGGGAGAGACCCAGTACTTC
CDR3: CASSGWTSGGGETQYF

J: TRBJ2-5
D: NA
V: TRBV9
size: many
DNA: TGTGCCAGCAGCGTAACGGGGGTAGAAGGGGAGACCCAGTACTTC
CDR3: CASSVTGVEGETQYF

J: TRBJ2-4
D: TRBD1
V: TRBV5-1
size: NA
DNA: TGCGCCAGCAGCCCCGATCCGGGACAGGGGGGCAAACGGGACAAGCGGTACTTC
CDR3: CASSPDPGQGGKRDKRYF

J: TRBJ1-5
D: TRBD1
V: TRBV27
size: NA
DNA: TGTGCCAGCAGGCCCGAGCCAGGGGGGAGTCAGCCCCAGCATTTT
CDR3: CASRPEPGGSQPQHF

J: TRBJ2-5
D: NA
V: TRBV5-1
size: NA
DNA: TGCGCCAGCAGCTTCGACAAGAAGGAGCAGTACTTC
CDR3: CASSFDKKEQYF

J: TRBJ2-1
D: NA
V: TRBV7-8
size: few
DNA: TGTGCTTCAACCAAGGGGAGCTCCTACAATGAGCAGTTCTTC
CDR3: CASTKGSSYNEQFF

J: TRBJ1-4
D: NA
V: TRBV20-1
size: few
DNA: TGCAGTGCTAGAGCCGGGGTTAATGAAAAACGGTTTTTT
CDR3: CSARAGVNEKRFF

J: TRBJ1-1
D: NA
V: TRBV20-1
size: NA
DNA: TGCAGTGCTAGAACAGGGAGGGTCACTGAAGCTTTCTTT
CDR3: CSARTGRVTEAFF

J: TRBJ2-7
D: TRBD1
V: TRBV7-8
size: many
DNA: TGTGCCAGCAGCCCTATGGACAGGTTGACCTACGAGCAGTACTTC
CDR3: CASSPMDRLTYEQYF

J: TRBJ2-5
D: TRBD1
V: TRBV28
size: NA
DNA: TGTGCCAGTCAGCAGCGGACAGGGGGACGGGAGACCCAGTACTTC
CDR3: CASQQRTGGRETQYF

J: TRBJ1-2
D: NA
V: TRBV20-1
size: NA
DNA: TGCAGTGCTAGTTCCTCGGGGCGGGTTGGCTACACCTTC
CDR3: CSASSSGRVGYTF

J: TRBJ2-1
D: NA
V: TRBV20-1
size: once
DNA: TGCAGGGGCCGGGAGAGCCACAATGAGCAGTTCTTC
CDR3: CRGRESHNEQFF

J: TRBJ2-5
D: NA
V: TRBV7-9
size: few
DNA: TGTGCCAGCAGCTTAGGTTCATCGGGGCGAGTAGAGACCCAGTACTTC
CDR3: CASSLGSSGRVETQYF

J: TRBJ2-5
D: NA
V: TRBV15
size: many
DNA: TGTGCCACCAGCCCGACAGTGGGCCTCATTAGGGAGACCCAGTACTTC
CDR3: CATSPTVGLIRETQYF

J: TRBJ1-2
D: NA
V: TRBV10-3
size: few
DNA: TGTGCCATCAGTGTCGGGACGGATTATGGCCACACCTTC
CDR3: CAISVGTDYGHTF

J: TRBJ2-5
D: TRBD2
V: TRBV4-2
size: once
DNA: TGTGCCGGCAGCCAGAACTACGGACTAGCGGGGGAAGAGACCCAGTACTTC
CDR3: CAGSQNYGLAGEETQYF

J: TRBJ2-5
D: TRBD1
V: TRBV4-1
size: NA
DNA: TGCGCCAGCAGCCAAGACTTAGGGGCAGGGGGAGAGACCCAGTACTTC
CDR3: CASSQDLGAGGETQYF

J: TRBJ2-1
D: TRBD2
V: TRBV4-2
size: NA
DNA: TGTGCCAGCAGCCAAGTGTGGACTAGCGGGGTCTCCTACAATGAGCAGTTCTTC
CDR3: CASSQVWTSGVSYNEQFF

J: TRBJ1-3
D: NA
V: TRBV10-3
size: NA
DNA: TGTGCCATCAGTAACCCGGGGACAGGAAACACCATATATTTT
CDR3: CAISNPGTGNTIYF

J: TRBJ2-7
D: NA
V: TRBV6-2/TRBV6-3
size: many
DNA: TGTGCCAGCAGTTCGAGTGCGCTCAGGTTCTCCTACGAGCAGTACTTC
CDR3: CASSSSALRFSYEQYF

J: TRBJ1-2
D: NA
V: TRBV7-9
size: NA
DNA: TGTGCCAGCAGCTTAGAAGTCCCTAACTATGGCTACACCTTC
CDR3: CASSLEVPNYGYTF

J: TRBJ1-2
D: TRBD1
V: TRBV7-8
size: few
DNA: TGTGCCAGCAGCCCTAAGACAGGGCCAGCCATTAACTATGGCTACACCTTC
CDR3: CASSPKTGPAINYGYTF

J: TRBJ2-3
D: NA
V: TRBV7-3
size: few
DNA: TGTGCCAGCTTCCAGGTCACAGATACGCAGTATTTT
CDR3: CASFQVTDTQYF

J: TRBJ2-5
D: NA
V: TRBV7-2
size: many
DNA: TGTGCCAGCAGCTTATTTGATTCGGAGACCCAGTACTTC
CDR3: CASSLFDSETQYF

J: TRBJ2-1
D: NA
V: TRBV7-9
size: NA
DNA: TGTGCCAGCAGCTTAGCAGGGGCGCAAAGTGAGCAGTTCTTC
CDR3: CASSLAGAQSEQFF

J: TRBJ1-2
D: NA
V: TRBV4-1
size: few
DNA: TGCGCCAGCAGCCAAACCGGGGCACCCATTGGCTATGGCTACACCTTC
CDR3: CASSQTGAPIGYGYTF

J: TRBJ2-1
D: TRBD2
V: TRBV20-1
size: NA
DNA: TGCAGTGCAACTAGCGGGAGGAAGCAGTTCTTC
CDR3: CSATSGRKQFF

J: TRBJ1-2
D: NA
V: TRBV4-1
size: many
DNA: TGCGCCAGCAGCCAAGCGAACAGCCCTAACTATGGCTACACCTTC
CDR3: CASSQANSPNYGYTF

J: TRBJ1-6
D: NA
V: TRBV6-1
size: many
DNA: TGTGCCAGCAGAGTTTCCAGCTCCTATAATTCACCCCTCCACTTT
CDR3: CASRVSSSYNSPLHF

J: TRBJ2-5
D: NA
V: TRBV15
size: once
DNA: TGTGCCACCAGCAGAGATTATAAGAACCACAATGAGCAGTACTTC
CDR3: CATSRDYKNHNEQYF

J: TRBJ2-5
D: NA
V: TRBV6-2/TRBV6-3
size: few
DNA: TGTGCCAGCAGTTTCCCCTTCCGGAAAGAGACCCAGTACTTC
CDR3: CASSFPFRKETQYF

J: TRBJ2-1
D: TRBD1
V: TRBV12-3/TRBV12-4
size: NA
DNA: TGTGCCAGCAGCCCCGGGACAGGGCCCCCTCTTAGCTCCTACGAGCAGTTCTTC
CDR3: CASSPGTGPPLSSYEQFF

J: TRBJ1-2
D: NA
V: TRBV20-1
size: few
DNA: TGCAGTGCTAGGGGGACTAAGTATGGCTACACCTTC
CDR3: CSARGTKYGYTF

J: TRBJ1-2
D: NA
V: TRBV7-2
size: few
DNA: TGTACCAGCAGCAAGACCGGGACTGGGGGCTATGGCTACACCTTC
CDR3: CTSSKTGTGGYGYTF

J: TRBJ1-2
D: NA
V: TRBV3-1
size: many
DNA: TGTGCCAGCAGCCAAGGGGCAGCTAACTATGGCTACACCTTC
CDR3: CASSQGAANYGYTF

J: TRBJ1-5
D: NA
V: TRBV12-3/TRBV12-4
size: NA
DNA: TGTGCCAGCAGTTTTACGGGTCATAATCAGCCCCAGCATTTT
CDR3: CASSFTGHNQPQHF

J: TRBJ2-3
D: NA
V: TRBV9
size: few
DNA: TGTGCCAGCAGCCCCCAGGGAGTCCCATCGGATACGCAGTATTTT
CDR3: CASSPQGVPSDTQYF

J: TRBJ2-5
D: NA
V: TRBV27
size: few
DNA: TGTGCCAGCAGTTTACGTATCGGGGTGGGTGAGACCCAGTACTTC
CDR3: CASSLRIGVGETQYF